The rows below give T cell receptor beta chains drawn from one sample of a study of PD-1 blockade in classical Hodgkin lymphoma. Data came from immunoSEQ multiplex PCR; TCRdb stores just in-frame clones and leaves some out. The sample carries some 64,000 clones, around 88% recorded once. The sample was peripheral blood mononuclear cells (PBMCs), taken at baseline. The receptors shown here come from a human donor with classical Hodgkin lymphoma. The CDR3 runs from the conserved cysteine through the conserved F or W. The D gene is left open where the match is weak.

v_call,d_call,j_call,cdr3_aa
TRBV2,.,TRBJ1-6,CASTQDRHSPLHF
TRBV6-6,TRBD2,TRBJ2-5,CASSPTSGGAQTQYF
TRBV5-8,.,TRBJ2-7,CASSLFRYEQYF
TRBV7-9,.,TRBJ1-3,CASSSPHGQAYDTIYF
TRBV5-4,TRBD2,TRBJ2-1,CASSSAGGRTYNEQFF
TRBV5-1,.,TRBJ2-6,CASSTVVGPGANVLTF
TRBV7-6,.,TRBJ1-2,CASSLVGSAGAGGYTF
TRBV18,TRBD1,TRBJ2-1,CASSPQGQAVEQFF
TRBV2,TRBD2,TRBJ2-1,CASSARLAGSYNEQFF
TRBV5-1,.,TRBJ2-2,CASSLDIGTANTGELFF
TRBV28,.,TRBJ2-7,CASLGFPPYEQYF
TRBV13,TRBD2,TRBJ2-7,CASSLGLAGSYEQYF
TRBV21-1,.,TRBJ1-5,CASSKAVQSPGNQPQHF
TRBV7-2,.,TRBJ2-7,CASSLAGVYEQYF
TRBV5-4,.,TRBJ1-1,CASTLQGENTEAFF
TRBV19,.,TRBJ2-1,CASSRGDLFSYNEQFF
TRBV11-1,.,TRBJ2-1,CASSLVIPGWEQFF
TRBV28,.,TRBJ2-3,CASSYTDTQYF
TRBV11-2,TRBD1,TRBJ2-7,CASSLGTGLAYEQYF
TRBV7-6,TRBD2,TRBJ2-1,CASSGPGLAGNNEQFF
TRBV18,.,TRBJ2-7,CASSPPGSGPSYEQYF
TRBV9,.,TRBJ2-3,CASSVAGGNTGIWGDTQYF
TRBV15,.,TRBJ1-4,CATSSGRVTGKLFF
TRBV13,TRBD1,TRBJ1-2,CASSFGDSYGYTF
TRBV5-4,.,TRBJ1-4,CASSPGRAHEKLFF
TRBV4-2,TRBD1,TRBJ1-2,CASSQDRGLYGYTF
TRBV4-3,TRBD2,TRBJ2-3,CASSQGYYGGGTTDTQYF
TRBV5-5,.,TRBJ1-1,CASRRSTNRASEAFF
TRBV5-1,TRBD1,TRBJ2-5,CASNQGVRQETQYF
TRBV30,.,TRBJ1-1,CAWSVILNTEAFF
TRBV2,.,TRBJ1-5,CASSEARGAGQPQHF
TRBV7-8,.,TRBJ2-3,CASSLEYRLTDTQYF
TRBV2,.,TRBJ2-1,CASREVGQHEQFF
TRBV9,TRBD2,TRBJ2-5,CASSAYSGAGETQYF
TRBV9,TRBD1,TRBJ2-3,CASSPRGQGETDTQYF
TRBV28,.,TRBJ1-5,CASSSAEINQPQHF
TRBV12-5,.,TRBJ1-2,CASGFGRATNYGYTF
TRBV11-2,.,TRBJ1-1,CASSLVVKGDKDTEAFF
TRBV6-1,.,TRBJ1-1,CASSEAVGGTEAFF
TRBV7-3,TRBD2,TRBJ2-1,CASSYRAGPYNEQFF
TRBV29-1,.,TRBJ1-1,CSAEPGAEAFF
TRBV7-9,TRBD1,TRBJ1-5,CASSDRAGFNQPQHF
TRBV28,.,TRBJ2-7,CASSLRVTASLSYEQYF
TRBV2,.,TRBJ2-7,CASSPRQLYEQYF